This T cell receptor (beta chain) appears in the sequencing data of a study of Graves' ophthalmopathy and Graves' hyperthyroidism. General observations from the study: Most expanded clonotypes in thyroid above 0.001 frequency also showed up in blood. Researchers report that a 13-signature model separated ophthalmopathy from stable hyperthyroidism, posting 87.88% sensitivity and approximately 81% specificity.

As concerns this clonotype: Its specificity is not known.

CDR1 and CDR2 from the germline V gene are SQVTM and ANQGSEA. V gave up 4 bases and J gave up 11 bases, with 14 bases separating them. The CDR3 length is 11 residues. Amplified TCR beta CDR3 regions were obtained using RNA transcripts as template. The authors performed first-round RT-PCR with HTBI primers and then a second-round multiplex PCR. One entry per CDR3 protein, called by TCRdb with MiXCR from the multiplex PCR reads. The profile shows 500,000 to 700,000 distinct CDR3 sequences, 35% to 45% of them singletons. The sequenced material came from peripheral blood or thyroid tissue (not recorded which). This chain links TRBV29-1 with TRBJ2-5, with D tentatively TRBD1 (7 bases). This sequence originates from an adult man with Graves' hyperthyroidism. The CDR3 DNA reads as TGCAGCGTTGCACAGGGGAGGAATCAGTACTTC. Translation: CSVAQGRNQYF.